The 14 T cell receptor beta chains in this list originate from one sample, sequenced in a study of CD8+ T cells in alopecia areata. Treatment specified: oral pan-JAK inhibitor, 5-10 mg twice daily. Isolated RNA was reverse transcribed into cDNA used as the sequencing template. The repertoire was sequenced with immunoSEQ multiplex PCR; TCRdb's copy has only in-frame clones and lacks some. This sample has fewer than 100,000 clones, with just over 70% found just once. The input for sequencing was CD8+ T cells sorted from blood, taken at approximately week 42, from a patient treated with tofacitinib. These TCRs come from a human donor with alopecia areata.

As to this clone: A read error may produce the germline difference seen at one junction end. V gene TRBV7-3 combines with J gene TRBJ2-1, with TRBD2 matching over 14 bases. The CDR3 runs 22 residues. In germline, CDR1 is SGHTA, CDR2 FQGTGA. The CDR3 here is CASNLTPTPGTSGGPTYNEQFF. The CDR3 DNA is TGTGCCAGCAACTTAACTCCAACTCCCGGGACTAGCGGGGGTCCTACCTACAATGAGCAGTTCTTC.

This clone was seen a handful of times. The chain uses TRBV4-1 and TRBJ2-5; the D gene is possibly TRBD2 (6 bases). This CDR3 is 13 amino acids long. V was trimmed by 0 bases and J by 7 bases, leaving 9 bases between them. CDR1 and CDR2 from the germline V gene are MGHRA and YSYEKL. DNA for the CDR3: TGCGCCAGCAGCCAAGAGGTCGGGGGGACCCAGTACTTC. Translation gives CASSQEVGGTQYF.

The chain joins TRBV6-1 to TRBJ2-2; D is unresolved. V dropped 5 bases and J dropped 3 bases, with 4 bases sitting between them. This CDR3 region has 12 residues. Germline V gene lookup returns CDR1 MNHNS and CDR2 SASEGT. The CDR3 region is CASSPYTGELFF. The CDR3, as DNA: TGTGCCAGCAGTCCTTACACCGGGGAGCTGTTTTTT.

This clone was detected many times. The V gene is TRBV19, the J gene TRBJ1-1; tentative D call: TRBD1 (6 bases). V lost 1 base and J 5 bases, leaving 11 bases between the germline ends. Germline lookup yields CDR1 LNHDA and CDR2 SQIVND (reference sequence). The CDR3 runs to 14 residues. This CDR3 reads CASSIGGARTEAFF. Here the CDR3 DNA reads TGTGCCAGTAGTATAGGGGGGGCTAGGACTGAAGCTTTCTTT. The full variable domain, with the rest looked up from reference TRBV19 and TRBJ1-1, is DGGITQSPKYLFRKEGQNVTLSCEQNLNHDAMYWYRQDPGQGLRLIYYSQIVNDFQKGDIAEGYSVSREKKESFPLTVTSAQKNPTAFYLCASSIGGARTEAFFGQGTRLTVV.

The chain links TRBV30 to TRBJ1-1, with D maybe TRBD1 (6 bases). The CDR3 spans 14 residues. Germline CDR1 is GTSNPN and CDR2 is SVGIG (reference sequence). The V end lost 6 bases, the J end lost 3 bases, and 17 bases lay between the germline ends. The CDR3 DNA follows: TGTGCCTGCGGACCTCAGGGGAGAGACACTGAAGCTTTCTTT. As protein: CACGPQGRDTEAFF.

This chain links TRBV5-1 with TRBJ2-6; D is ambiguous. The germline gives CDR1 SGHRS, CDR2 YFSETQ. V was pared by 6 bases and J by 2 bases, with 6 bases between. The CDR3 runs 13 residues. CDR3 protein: CASTTAGANVLTF. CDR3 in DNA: TGCGCCAGCACAACAGCTGGGGCCAACGTCCTGACTTTC.

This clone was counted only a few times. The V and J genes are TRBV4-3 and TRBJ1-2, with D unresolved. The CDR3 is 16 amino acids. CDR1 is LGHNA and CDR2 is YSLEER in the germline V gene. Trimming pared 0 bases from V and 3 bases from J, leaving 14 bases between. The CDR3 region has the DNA TGCGCCAGCAGCCAAGATTATCCCTCTGGTGACTATGGCTACACCTTC. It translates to CASSQDYPSGDYGYTF.

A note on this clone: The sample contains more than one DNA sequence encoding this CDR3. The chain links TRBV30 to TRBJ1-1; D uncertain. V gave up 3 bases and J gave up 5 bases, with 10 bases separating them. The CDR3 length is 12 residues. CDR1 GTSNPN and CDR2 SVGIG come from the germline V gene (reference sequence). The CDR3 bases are TGTGCCTGGAGCGTGGGGAGGACTGAAGCTTTCTTT. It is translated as CAWSVGRTEAFF. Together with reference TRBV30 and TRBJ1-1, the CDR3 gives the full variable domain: SQTIHQWPATLVQPVGSPLSLECTVEGTSNPNLYWYRQAAGRGLQLLFYSVGIGQISSEVPQNLSASRPQDRQFILSSKKLLLSDSGFYLCAWSVGRTEAFFGQGTRLTVV.

The CDR3 nucleotides are TGTGCCAGCAGCGTCGGAGGGGTTGCCTACGAGCAGTACTTC. It is translated as CASSVGGVAYEQYF. The chain uses TRBV9 and TRBJ2-7, with D maybe TRBD2 (6 bases). Germline lookup yields CDR1 SGDLS and CDR2 YYNGEE. The CDR3 runs 14 residues. V was cut by 2 bases and J by 2 bases, with 11 bases left in between.

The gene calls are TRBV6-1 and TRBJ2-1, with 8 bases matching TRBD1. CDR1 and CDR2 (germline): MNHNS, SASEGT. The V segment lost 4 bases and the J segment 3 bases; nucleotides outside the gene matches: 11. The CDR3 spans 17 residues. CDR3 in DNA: TGTGCCAGCAGTGCAGCTTCTTGGGACAGGCTCTACAATGAGCAGTTCTTC. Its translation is CASSAASWDRLYNEQFF.

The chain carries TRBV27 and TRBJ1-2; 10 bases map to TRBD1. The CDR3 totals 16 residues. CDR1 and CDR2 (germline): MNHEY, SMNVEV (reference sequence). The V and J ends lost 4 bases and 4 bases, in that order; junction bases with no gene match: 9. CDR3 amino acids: CASSSSAGDRGYGYTF. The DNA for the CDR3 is TGTGCCAGCAGTTCATCAGCGGGGGACAGGGGCTATGGCTACACCTTC.

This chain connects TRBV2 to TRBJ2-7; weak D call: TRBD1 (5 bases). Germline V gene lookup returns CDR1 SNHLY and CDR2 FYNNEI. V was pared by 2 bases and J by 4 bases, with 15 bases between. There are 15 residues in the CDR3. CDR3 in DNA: TGTGCCAGCAGTGAAACGGTTGAGGACATATACGAGCAGTACTTC. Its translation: CASSETVEDIYEQYF.

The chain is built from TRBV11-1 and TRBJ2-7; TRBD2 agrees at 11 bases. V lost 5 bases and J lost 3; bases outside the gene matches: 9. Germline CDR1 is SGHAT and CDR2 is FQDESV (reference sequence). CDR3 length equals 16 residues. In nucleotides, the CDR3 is TGTGCCAGCAGCCGACGATGGACTAGCGGGTTCTACGAGCAGTACTTC. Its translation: CASSRRWTSGFYEQYF.

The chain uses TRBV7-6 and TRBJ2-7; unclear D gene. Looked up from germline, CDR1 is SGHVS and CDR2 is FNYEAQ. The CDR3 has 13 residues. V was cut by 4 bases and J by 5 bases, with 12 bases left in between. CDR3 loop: CASSWTGRDEQYF. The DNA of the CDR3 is TGTGCCAGCAGCTGGACGGGTAGAGACGAGCAGTACTTC.